The TCR beta chain under discussion was sequenced for a study of T cells in women clearing cervical HPV infection. Study in general: Donors had HPV16-related CIN3 or worse; 2 had invasive cancer. With HLA typing for only a few women, HLA confounding remains possible. General study results and limits: Repertoire richness, not evenness, was significantly elevated in CIN3+ cases versus controls. Cases carried less TRBV6-7 than controls: roughly 0.11% versus 0.16%.

Trimming took off 3 bases at V and 5 bases at J, with 13 bases between the two ends. The CDR3 totals 15 residues. Germline CDR1 is MNHNS and CDR2 is SASEGT. In the case of this clone: The target antigen is unknown. The read stops 3 residues short of the end of the CDR3; the missing end is completed from the germline J gene.

Data came from immunoSEQ multiplex PCR; TCRdb stores just in-frame clones and leaves some out. Its listing shows about 35,000 clones. This receptor was taken from a woman between 18 and 75 years old with a cervical HPV16 infection that either progressed to CIN3+ or cleared (not recorded which). Source material: blood buffy coat. The chain combines TRBV6-1 with TRBJ1-4; a weak D match, TRBD1 (6 bases). CDR3 DNA, as far as it was read: TGTGCCAGCAGTGAGAGGGGGAGACCCAATGAAAAA. Its protein is CASSERGRPNEK. The entire CDR3 protein is CASSERGRPNEKLFF.